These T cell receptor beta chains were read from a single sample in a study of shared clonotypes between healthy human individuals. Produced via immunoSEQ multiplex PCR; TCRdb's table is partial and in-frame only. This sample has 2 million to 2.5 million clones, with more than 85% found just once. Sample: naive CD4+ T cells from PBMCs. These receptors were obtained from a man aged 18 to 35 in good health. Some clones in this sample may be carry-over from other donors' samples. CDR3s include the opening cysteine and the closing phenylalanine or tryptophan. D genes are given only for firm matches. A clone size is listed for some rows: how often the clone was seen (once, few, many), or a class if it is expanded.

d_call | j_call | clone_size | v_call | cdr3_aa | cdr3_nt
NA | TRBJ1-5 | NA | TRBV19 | CASSTPPGQPQHF | TGTGCCAGTAGTACTCCCCCTGGGCAGCCCCAGCATTTT
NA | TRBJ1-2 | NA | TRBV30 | CAWGPGGVNYGYTF | TGTGCCTGGGGGCCCGGGGGAGTCAACTATGGCTACACCTTC
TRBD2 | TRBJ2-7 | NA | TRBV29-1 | CSVAVGTSGSYEQYF | TGCAGCGTTGCCGTAGGGACTAGCGGGAGTTACGAGCAGTACTTC
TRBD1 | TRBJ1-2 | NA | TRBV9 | CASSGTGGSDGYTF | TGTGCCAGCAGCGGGACAGGGGGCTCGGATGGCTACACCTTC
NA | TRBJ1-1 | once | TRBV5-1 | CASSDTPGPQSTEAFF | TGCGCCAGCAGCGACACTCCGGGACCCCAGAGCACTGAAGCTTTCTTT
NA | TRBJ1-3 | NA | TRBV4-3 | CASSQDTGGSGNTIYF | TGCGCCAGCAGCCAAGATACGGGCGGCTCTGGAAACACCATATATTTT
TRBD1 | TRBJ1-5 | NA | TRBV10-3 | CATADRGDGNQPQHF | TGTGCCACCGCGGACAGGGGAGACGGCAATCAGCCCCAGCATTTT
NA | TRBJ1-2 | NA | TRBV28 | CASSQGKAGGYTF | TGTGCCAGCAGCCAGGGGAAGGCTGGCGGCTACACCTTC
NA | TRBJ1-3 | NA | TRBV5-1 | CASSPGPPSGNTIYF | TGCGCCAGCAGCCCTGGGCCCCCCTCTGGAAACACCATATATTTT
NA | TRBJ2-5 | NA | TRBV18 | CASSPDSQETQYF | TGTGCCAGCTCACCCGACTCCCAAGAGACCCAGTACTTC
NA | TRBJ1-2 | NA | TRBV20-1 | CSARHYGYTF | TGCAGTGCTAGACACTATGGCTACACCTTC
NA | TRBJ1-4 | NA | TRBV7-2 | CASSLLKYRSNEKLFF | TGTGCCAGCAGCTTATTGAAGTACAGGAGTAATGAAAAACTGTTTTTT
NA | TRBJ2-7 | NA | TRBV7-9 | CASSQLRDQYF | TGTGCCAGCAGCCAATTACGTGACCAGTACTTC